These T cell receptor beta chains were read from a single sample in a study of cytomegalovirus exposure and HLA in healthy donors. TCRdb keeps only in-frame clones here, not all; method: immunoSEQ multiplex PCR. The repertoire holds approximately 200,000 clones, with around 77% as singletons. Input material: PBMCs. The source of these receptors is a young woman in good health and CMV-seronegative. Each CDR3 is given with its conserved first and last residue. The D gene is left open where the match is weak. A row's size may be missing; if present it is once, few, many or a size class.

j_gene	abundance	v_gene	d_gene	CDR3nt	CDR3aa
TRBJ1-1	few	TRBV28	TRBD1	TGTGCCAGCAGTTTAGGGGGACAGGGCCTAGGATCCACTGAAGCTTTCTTT	CASSLGGQGLGSTEAFF
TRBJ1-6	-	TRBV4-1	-	TGCGCCAGCAGCCAAGAGGGGGCTAATTCACCCCTCCACTTT	CASSQEGANSPLHF
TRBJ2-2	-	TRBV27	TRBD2	TGTGCCAGCAGCCCGGGGGGGTCCGGGGAGCTGTTTTTT	CASSPGGSGELFF
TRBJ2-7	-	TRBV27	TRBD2	TGTGCCAGCAGTCTCGGGACTAGCGGTACCTACGAGCAGTACTTC	CASSLGTSGTYEQYF
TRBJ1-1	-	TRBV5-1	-	TGCGCCAGCAGCTTGGCCCGTGAGGCAAACACTGAAGCTTTCTTT	CASSLAREANTEAFF
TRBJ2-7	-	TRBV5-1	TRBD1	TGCGCCAGCAGCTTGGCCAGTGACAGGGTGGCACACGAGCAGTACTTC	CASSLASDRVAHEQYF
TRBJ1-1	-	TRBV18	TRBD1	TGTGCCAGCTCACCTCTAATACAGGGGGCTAGCACTGAAGCTTTCTTT	CASSPLIQGASTEAFF
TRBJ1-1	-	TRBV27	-	TGTGCCAGCAGTCTAGAACGGGAAGCGGGCACTGAAGCTTTCTTT	CASSLEREAGTEAFF
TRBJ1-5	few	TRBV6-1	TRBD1	TGTGTTGTTGGACAGGGTACTCAGCCCCAGCATTTT	CVVGQGTQPQHF
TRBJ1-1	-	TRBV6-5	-	TGTGCCAGCAGTTACGGGCCCCGAACCTTTGACACTGAAGCTTTCTTT	CASSYGPRTFDTEAFF
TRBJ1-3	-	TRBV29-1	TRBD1	TGCAGCGTTGAAGATCTGGCGGGACAGGACTTTATAAACACCATATATTTT	CSVEDLAGQDFINTIYF
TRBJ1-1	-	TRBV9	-	TGTGCCAGAAACGGGTGGGAGTACACTGAAGCTTTCTTT	CARNGWEYTEAFF
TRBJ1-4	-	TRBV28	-	TGTGCCAGCACCACGCCACAGGGAATGTATGAAAAACTGTTTTTT	CASTTPQGMYEKLFF
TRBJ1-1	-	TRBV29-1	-	TGCAGTGCCCCTTCACTCCCTGGCACTGAAGCTTTCTTT	CSAPSLPGTEAFF
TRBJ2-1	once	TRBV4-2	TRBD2	TGTGCCAGCAGCCAAGATGAACTAGCGGGTTACAATGAGCAGTTCTTC	CASSQDELAGYNEQFF
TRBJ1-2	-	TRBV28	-	TGTGCCAGCAGTCTTCCCGGCGGGGGGAGAAAGTCTAACTATGGCTACACCTTC	CASSLPGGGRKSNYGYTF
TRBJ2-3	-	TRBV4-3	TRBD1	TGCGCCAGCAGCCATTCGGGACAGAGCACAGATACGCAGTATTTT	CASSHSGQSTDTQYF
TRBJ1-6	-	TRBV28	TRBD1	TGTGCCAGCAGTCCGGACAGGGGGACTAATTCACCCCTCCACTTT	CASSPDRGTNSPLHF
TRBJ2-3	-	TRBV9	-	TGTGCCAGCAGCGTAGTCGACTTCACAGATACGCAGTATTTT	CASSVVDFTDTQYF
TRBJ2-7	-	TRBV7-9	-	TGTGCCAGCAGCTTAGTGCAGGGTTCCTACGAGCAGTACTTC	CASSLVQGSYEQYF
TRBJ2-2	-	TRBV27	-	TGTGCCAGCAGTCGAATGACCCAGACAGTATACACCGGGGAGCTGTTTTTT	CASSRMTQTVYTGELFF
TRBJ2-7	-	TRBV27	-	TGTGCCAGCAGTTTCAGGGGACAATCCTACGAGCAGTACTTC	CASSFRGQSYEQYF
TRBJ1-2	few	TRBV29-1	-	TGCAGCGTTCGATCGTCAGCGGAGGATGGCTACACCTTC	CSVRSSAEDGYTF
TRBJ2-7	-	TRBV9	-	TGTGCCAGCAGCGTAGGGCTTGCGGGGCGCGAGCAGTACTTC	CASSVGLAGREQYF
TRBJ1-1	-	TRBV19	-	TGTGCCAGTAGTACCCCGGCCAGGGTTACTGAAGCTTTCTTT	CASSTPARVTEAFF
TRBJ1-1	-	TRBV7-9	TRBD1	TGTGCCAGCAGCACCCGACAGGGAAGGAACACTGAAGCTTTCTTT	CASSTRQGRNTEAFF
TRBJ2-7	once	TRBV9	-	TGTGCCAGCAGCGTAGGTACTACCTACGAGCAGTACTTC	CASSVGTTYEQYF
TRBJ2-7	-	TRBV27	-	TGTGCCAGCAGTTTGACATATAACTACGAGCAGTACTTC	CASSLTYNYEQYF
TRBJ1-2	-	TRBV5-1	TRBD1	TGCGCCAGCAGCTCCGGGACAGGGGGTGGCTACACCTTC	CASSSGTGGGYTF
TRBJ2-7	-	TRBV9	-	TGTGCCAGCAGCGTAGAGATTGGCGGCCCCTCCTACGAGCAGTACTTC	CASSVEIGGPSYEQYF
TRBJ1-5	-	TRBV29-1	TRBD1	TGCAGCGTTGGGGGAGACAGGGGTTTCGGTCAGCCCCAGCATTTT	CSVGGDRGFGQPQHF
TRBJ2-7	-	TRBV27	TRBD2	TGTGCCAGCAGCCCTACTAGCGGGGGGCGCCGCTCCTACGAGCAGTACTTC	CASSPTSGGRRSYEQYF
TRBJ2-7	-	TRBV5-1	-	TGCGCCAGCAGCTTGTTGAGTGAGGCCGAGCAGTACTTC	CASSLLSEAEQYF
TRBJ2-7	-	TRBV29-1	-	TGCAGCGTTGGAGGGGCCGGGACAAACAACTACGAGCAGTACTTC	CSVGGAGTNNYEQYF
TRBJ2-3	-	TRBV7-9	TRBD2	TGTGCCAGCTCGAGTTCCGCGGGAGGGGCGATAGATACGCAGTATTTT	CASSSSAGGAIDTQYF
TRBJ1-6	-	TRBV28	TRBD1	TGTGCCAGCAGTCGGACAGGGCCCCATAATTCACCCCTCCACTTT	CASSRTGPHNSPLHF
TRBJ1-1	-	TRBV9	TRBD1	TGTGCCAGCAGCGTAGGCGAGTTAGGACAGGGGGAGACTGAAGCTTTCTTT	CASSVGELGQGETEAFF
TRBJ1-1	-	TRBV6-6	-	TGTGCCAGCAACCTACAGGGTACCGCGAACACTGAAGCTTTCTTT	CASNLQGTANTEAFF
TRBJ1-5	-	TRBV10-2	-	TGCGCCAGCAGTGAGTCTGGGGGCCTCAATCAGCCCCAGCATTTT	CASSESGGLNQPQHF
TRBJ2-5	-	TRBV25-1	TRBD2	TGTGCCAGCAGTGAATACCAGGGACTATCAGAGACCCAGTACTTC	CASSEYQGLSETQYF
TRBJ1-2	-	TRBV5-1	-	TGCGCCAGCAGCTTGGCCCCTATTTCCGAGAGTTACACCTTC	CASSLAPISESYTF
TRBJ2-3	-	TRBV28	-	TGTGCCAGCAGCGAAAACAGGTACGGCGTGGATACGCAGTATTTT	CASSENRYGVDTQYF
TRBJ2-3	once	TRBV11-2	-	TGTGCCAGCAGCCCTGCCGGAGGGATCCGTAACACAGATACGCAGTATTTT	CASSPAGGIRNTDTQYF
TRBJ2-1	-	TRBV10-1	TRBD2	TGCGCCAGCAGTGCGCGGACTAGCGGGGTCTCCTACAATGAGCAGTTCTTC	CASSARTSGVSYNEQFF
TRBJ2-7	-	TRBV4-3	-	TGCGCCAGCAGCCAACGAACAGGGTTGGAGCAGTACTTC	CASSQRTGLEQYF
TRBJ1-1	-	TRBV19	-	TGTGCCAGTAGCACAGGGCAGGGCACTGAAGCTTTCTTT	CASSTGQGTEAFF
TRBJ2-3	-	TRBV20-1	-	TGCAGTGCTAGAGGGGGCGATACGCAGTATTTT	CSARGGDTQYF
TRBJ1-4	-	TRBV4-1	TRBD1	TGCGCCAGCAGCCAAGATTCCAGGGGGGAGGCTGAAAAACTGTTTTTT	CASSQDSRGEAEKLFF
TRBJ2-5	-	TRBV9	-	TGTGCCAGCAGCTCCCGGGCCCTAGAGGGGACCCAGTACTTC	CASSSRALEGTQYF
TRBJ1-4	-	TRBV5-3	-	TGTGCCAGAAGCGACCCCATGGACCGGGATGGGAAACTGTTTTTT	CARSDPMDRDGKLFF
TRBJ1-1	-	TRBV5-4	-	TGTGCCAGCAGCCCCGGGGGGGGGCTACTCGGCACTGAAGCTTTCTTT	CASSPGGGLLGTEAFF
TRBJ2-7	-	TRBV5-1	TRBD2	TGCGCCAGCAGCTTGGCCATTAGCGGGGGTGACGAGCAGTACTTC	CASSLAISGGDEQYF
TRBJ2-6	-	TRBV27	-	TGTGCCAGCAGTCAGGACCCTCTAGGGGCTGGGGCCAACGTCCTGACTTTC	CASSQDPLGAGANVLTF
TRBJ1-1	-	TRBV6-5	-	TGTGCCAGCAGTGCTCGGGGAGAACACACTGAAGCTTTCTTT	CASSARGEHTEAFF